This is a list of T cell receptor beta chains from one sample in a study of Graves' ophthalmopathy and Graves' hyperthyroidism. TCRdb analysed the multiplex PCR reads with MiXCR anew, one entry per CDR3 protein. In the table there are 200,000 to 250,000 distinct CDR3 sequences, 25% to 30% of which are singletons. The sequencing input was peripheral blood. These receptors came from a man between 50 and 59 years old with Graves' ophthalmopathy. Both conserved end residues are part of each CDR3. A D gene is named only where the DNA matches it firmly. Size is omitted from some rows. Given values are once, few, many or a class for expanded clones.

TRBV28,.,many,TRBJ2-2,TGTGCCAGCAGCCGAGATTGGGAGGCCGGGGAGCTGTTTTTT,CASSRDWEAGELFF
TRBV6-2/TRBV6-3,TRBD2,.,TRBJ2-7,TGTGCCAGCAGTTACGCGTCTAGCGGGTTGCCCTCCTACGAGCAGTACTTC,CASSYASSGLPSYEQYF
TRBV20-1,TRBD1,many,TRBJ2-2,TGCAGTGCTAGGGACAGGGGCGGGACCGGGGAGCTGTTTTTT,CSARDRGGTGELFF
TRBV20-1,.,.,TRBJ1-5,TGCAGTGCTAGAGGGGGGGTCGGTGATCAGCCCCAGCATTTT,CSARGGVGDQPQHF
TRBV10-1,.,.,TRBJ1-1,TGCGCCAGCAGTGAGTCTTCAGGGAGTGTGAACACTGAAGCTTTCTTT,CASSESSGSVNTEAFF
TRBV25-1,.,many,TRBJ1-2,TGTGCCAGCAGTGAATCTTGGCCGGAGGACAGCGTAGACTATGGCTACACCTTC,CASSESWPEDSVDYGYTF
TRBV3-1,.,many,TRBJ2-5,TGTGCCAGCAGCCAAGGGAAGAAGACCCAGTACTTC,CASSQGKKTQYF
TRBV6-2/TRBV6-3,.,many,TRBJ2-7,TGTGCCAGCCTGACCAGACAAGAGGGCTCCTACGAGCAGTACTTC,CASLTRQEGSYEQYF
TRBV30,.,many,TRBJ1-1,TGTGCCTGGGTGACAGGATTCAAGATTATGAACACTGAAGCTTTCTTT,CAWVTGFKIMNTEAFF
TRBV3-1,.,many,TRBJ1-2,TGTGCCAGCAGCCAAGTCCAGATGAACTATGGCTACACCTTC,CASSQVQMNYGYTF
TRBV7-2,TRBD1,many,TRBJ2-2,TGTGCCAGCAGCTACCTGACAGGGGGTTTCACCGGGGAGCTGTTTTTT,CASSYLTGGFTGELFF
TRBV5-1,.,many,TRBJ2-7,TGCGCCAGCAGCGCCCGTGTAGACAGGCTCTCCTACGAGCAGTACTTC,CASSARVDRLSYEQYF
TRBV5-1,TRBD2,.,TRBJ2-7,TGCGCCAGCAGCCCGGGACTAGCGGGAGGTCGTGGAGAGCAGTACTTC,CASSPGLAGGRGEQYF
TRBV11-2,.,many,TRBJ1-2,TGTGCCAGCAGCTTCCGGCCTGGTGGCTACACCTTC,CASSFRPGGYTF
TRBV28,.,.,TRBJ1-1,TGTGCCAGCAGTTGGGGTACGGGGGTTCCTGAAGCTTTCTTT,CASSWGTGVPEAFF
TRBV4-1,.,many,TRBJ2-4,TGCGCCAGCAGTGTCGGGGTCAAAAACATTCAGTACTTC,CASSVGVKNIQYF
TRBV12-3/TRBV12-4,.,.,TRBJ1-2,TGTGCCAGCAGTTTTCTAGGCAGCACCGGCTACACCTTC,CASSFLGSTGYTF
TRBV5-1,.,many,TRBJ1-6,TGCGCCAGCAAGCAGGGGCAGAATTCACCCCTCCACTTT,CASKQGQNSPLHF
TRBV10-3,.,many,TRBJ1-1,TGTGCCATCAGCGACCCAGGGTTTGTTGAAGCTTTCTTT,CAISDPGFVEAFF